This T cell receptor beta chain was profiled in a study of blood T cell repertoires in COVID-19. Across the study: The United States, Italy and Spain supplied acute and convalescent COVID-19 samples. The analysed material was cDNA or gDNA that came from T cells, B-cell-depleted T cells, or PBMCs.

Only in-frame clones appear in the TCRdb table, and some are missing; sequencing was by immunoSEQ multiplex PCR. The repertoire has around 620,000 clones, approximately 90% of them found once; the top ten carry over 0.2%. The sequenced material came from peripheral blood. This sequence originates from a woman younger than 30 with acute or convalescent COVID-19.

The CDR3 loop is CASSHRQGFEAFF. The CDR3 bases are TGTGCCAGCAGCCACCGACAGGGCTTTGAAGCTTTCTTT. The rearrangement links TRBV7-9 to TRBJ1-1, with 7 positions matching TRBD1. V gave up 5 bases and J gave up 7 bases; unmatched junction bases: 7. This CDR3 spans 13 amino acids. Per the germline V gene, CDR1 is SEHNR and CDR2 is FQNEAQ (reference sequence).